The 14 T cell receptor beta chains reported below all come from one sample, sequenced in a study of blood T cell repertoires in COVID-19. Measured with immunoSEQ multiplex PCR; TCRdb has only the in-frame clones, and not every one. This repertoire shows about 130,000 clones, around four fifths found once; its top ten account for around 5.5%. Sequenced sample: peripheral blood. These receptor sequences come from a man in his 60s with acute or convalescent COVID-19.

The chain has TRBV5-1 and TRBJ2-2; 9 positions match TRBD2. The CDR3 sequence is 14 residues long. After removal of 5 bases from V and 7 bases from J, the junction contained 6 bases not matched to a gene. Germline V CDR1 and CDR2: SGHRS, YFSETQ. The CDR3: CASSRLAEYGELFF. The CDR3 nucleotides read TGCGCCAGCAGTCGACTAGCGGAGTACGGGGAGCTGTTTTTT.

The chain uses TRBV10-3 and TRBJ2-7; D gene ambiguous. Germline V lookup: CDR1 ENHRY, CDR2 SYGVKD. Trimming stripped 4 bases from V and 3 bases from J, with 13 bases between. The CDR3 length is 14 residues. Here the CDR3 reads CAISGDTGNYEQYF. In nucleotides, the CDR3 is TGTGCCATCAGTGGCGACACCGGCAACTACGAGCAGTACTTC.

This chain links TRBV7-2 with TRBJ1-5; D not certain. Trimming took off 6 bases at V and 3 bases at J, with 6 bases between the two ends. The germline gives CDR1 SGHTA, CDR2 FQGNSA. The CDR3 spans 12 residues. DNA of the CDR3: TGTGCCAGCAGTTCCTACAATCAGCCCCAGCATTTT. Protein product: CASSSYNQPQHF.

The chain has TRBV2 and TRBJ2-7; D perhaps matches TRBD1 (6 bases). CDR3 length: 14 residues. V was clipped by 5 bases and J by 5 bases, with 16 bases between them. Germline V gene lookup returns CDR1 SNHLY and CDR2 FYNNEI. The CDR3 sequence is CASSIQGPRDEQYF. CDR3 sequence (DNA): TGTGCCAGCAGTATACAGGGTCCCCGAGACGAGCAGTACTTC.

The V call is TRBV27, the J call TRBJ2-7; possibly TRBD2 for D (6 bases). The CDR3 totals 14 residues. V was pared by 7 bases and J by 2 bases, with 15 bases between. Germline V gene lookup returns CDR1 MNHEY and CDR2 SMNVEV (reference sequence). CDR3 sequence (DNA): TGTGCCAGCACTCCGGCGGGGATTACCTACGAGCAGTACTTC. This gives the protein CASTPAGITYEQYF.

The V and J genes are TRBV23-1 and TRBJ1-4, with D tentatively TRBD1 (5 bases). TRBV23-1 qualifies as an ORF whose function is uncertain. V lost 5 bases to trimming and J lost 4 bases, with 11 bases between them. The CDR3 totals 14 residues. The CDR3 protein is CASSNQGSNEKLFF. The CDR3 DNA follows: TGCGCCAGCAGTAATCAGGGAAGTAATGAAAAACTGTTTTTT.

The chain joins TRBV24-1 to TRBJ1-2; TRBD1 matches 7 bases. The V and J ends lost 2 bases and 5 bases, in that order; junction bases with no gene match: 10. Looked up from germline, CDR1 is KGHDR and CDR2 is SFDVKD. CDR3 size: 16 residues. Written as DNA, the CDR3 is TGTGCCACCAGTGATTCTACAGGGGAGCTAAGTTATGGCTACACCTTC. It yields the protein CATSDSTGELSYGYTF.

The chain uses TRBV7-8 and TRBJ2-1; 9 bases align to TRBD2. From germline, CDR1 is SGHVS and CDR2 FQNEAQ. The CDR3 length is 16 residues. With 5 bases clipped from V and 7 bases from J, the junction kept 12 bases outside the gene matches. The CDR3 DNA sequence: TGTGCCAGCAGCCCTCACCCGGCTAGCGGGATTAATGAGCAGTTCTTC. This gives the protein CASSPHPASGINEQFF.

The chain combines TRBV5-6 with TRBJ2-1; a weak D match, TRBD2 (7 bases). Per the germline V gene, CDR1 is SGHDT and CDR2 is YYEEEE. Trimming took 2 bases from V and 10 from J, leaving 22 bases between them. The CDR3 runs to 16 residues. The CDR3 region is CASSLRQAGAGGEQFF. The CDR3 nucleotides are TGTGCCAGCAGCTTAAGGCAGGCGGGGGCCGGAGGAGAGCAGTTCTTC. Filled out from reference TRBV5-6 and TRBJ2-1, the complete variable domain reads DAGVTQSPTHLIKTRGQQVTLRCSPKSGHDTVSWYQQALGQGPQFIFQYYEEEERQRGNFPDRFSGHQFPNYSSELNVNALLLGDSALYLCASSLRQAGAGGEQFFGPGTRLTVL.

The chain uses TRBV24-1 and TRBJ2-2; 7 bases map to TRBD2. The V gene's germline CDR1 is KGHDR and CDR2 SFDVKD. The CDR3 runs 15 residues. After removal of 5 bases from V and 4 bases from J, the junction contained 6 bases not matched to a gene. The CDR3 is CATSVGGISTGELFF. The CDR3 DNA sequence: TGTGCCACCAGTGTCGGGGGGATCAGCACCGGGGAGCTGTTTTTT.

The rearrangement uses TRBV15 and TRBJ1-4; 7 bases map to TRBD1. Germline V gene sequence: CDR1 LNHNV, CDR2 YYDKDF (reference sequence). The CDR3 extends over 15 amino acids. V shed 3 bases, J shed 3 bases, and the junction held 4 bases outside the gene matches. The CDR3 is CATSRAGTANEKLFF. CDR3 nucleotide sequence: TGTGCCACCAGCAGGGCCGGGACAGCTAATGAAAAACTGTTTTTT. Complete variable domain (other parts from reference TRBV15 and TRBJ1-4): DAMVIQNPRYQVTQFGKPVTLSCSQTLNHNVMYWYQQKSSQAPKLLFHYYDKDFNNEADTPDNFQSRRPNTSFCFLDIRSPGLGDTAMYLCATSRAGTANEKLFFGSGTQLSVL.

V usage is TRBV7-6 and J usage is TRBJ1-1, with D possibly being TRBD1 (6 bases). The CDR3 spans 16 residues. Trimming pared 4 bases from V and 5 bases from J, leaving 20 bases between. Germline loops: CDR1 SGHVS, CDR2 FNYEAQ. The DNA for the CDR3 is TGTGCCAGCAGCTCAGATGGGGGCAGGGAGGGGACTGAAGCTTTCTTT. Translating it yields CASSSDGGREGTEAFF. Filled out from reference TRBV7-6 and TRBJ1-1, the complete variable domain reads GAGVSQSPRYKVTKRGQDVALRCDPISGHVSLYWYRQALGQGPEFLTYFNYEAQQDKSGLPNDRFSAERPEGSISTLTIQRTEQRDSAMYRCASSSDGGREGTEAFFGQGTRLTVV.

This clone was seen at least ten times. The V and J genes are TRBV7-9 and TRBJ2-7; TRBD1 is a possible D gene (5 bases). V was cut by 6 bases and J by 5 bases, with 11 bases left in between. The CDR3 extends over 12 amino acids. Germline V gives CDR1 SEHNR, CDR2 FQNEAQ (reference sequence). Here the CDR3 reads CASSSVGDEQYF. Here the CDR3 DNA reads TGTGCCAGCAGTTCTGTAGGGGACGAGCAGTACTTC.

The CDR3 reads CASRGGATGANVLTF. The CDR3 DNA reads TGTGCCAGCAGGGGGGGGGCAACTGGGGCCAACGTCCTGACTTTC. The gene calls are TRBV5-4 and TRBJ2-6, with D maybe TRBD2 (7 bases). CDR1 and CDR2 (germline): SGHNT, YYREEE (reference sequence). The CDR3 covers 15 residues. The germline V and J ends were trimmed by 5 bases and 2 bases, with 11 bases remaining between them.